The rows below give T cell receptor beta chains drawn from one sample of a study of persistence of HIV-infected CD4 T cells. What these receptors recognize is not known. Sequencing used immunoSEQ multiplex PCR; TCRdb keeps in-frame clones, though not all of them. Of about 50,000 clones in the sample, more than 70% are singletons; the top ten hold 3%. This specimen consisted of CD4+ T cells sorted from PBMCs after 18-hour stimulation, obtained from a patient who received antiretroviral therapy. Source of these receptors: an adult man with HIV who was CMV-seropositive. Both conserved end residues are part of each CDR3. Each record gives: V gene, clone size, J gene, D gene, CDR3 protein, CDR3 DNA. A D gene is named only where the DNA matches it firmly. The size of a clone is reported for some rows only, either as once, few or many, or as a class for expanded clones.

TRBV6-2/TRBV6-3	once	TRBJ2-7	NA	CASSRRYEQYF	TGTGCCAGCAGCCGGAGGTACGAGCAGTACTTC
TRBV7-2	NA	TRBJ2-4	TRBD2	CASSPSGRAAKNIQYF	TGTGCCAGCAGCCCCAGCGGGAGGGCCGCCAAAAACATTCAGTACTTC
TRBV18	NA	TRBJ2-3	TRBD2	CASSPLTSGADGRAGTQYF	TGTGCCAGCTCACCACTGACTAGCGGGGCGGACGGCCGAGCCGGTACGCAGTATTTT
TRBV6-1	NA	TRBJ2-6	NA	CASSERAGANVLTF	TGTGCCAGCAGTGAAAGGGCTGGGGCCAACGTCCTGACTTTC
TRBV29-1	NA	TRBJ1-1	NA	CSVVEGNTEAFF	TGCAGCGTCGTGGAGGGAAACACTGAAGCTTTCTTT
TRBV9	NA	TRBJ2-5	NA	CASSPRGGQGLETQYF	TGTGCCAGCAGCCCCCGGGGGGGACAGGGATTGGAGACCCAGTACTTC
TRBV2	NA	TRBJ1-5	TRBD1	CASSERTGPNQPQHF	TGTGCCAGCAGTGAAAGGACAGGACCCAATCAGCCCCAGCATTTT
TRBV10-3	NA	TRBJ2-7	NA	CAISERTYEQYF	TGTGCCATCAGTGAGAGGACCTACGAGCAGTACTTC
TRBV10-3	few	TRBJ2-2	NA	CAISESRSQLFF	TGTGCCATCAGTGAGTCGAGGTCCCAGCTGTTTTTT
TRBV6-5	NA	TRBJ1-5	NA	CASQREGGNQPQHF	TGTGCCAGCCAACGGGAGGGCGGCAATCAGCCCCAGCATTTT
TRBV27	NA	TRBJ1-1	NA	CASSITVGTEAFF	TGTGCCAGCTCAATTACTGTGGGCACTGAAGCTTTCTTT
TRBV14	NA	TRBJ1-1	TRBD1	CASSPWGRQGLNTEAFF	TGTGCCAGCAGCCCTTGGGGGAGACAGGGGCTGAACACTGAAGCTTTCTTT
TRBV6-5	NA	TRBJ1-3	NA	CALGGESSGNTIYF	TGTGCATTGGGGGGGGAGAGCTCTGGAAACACCATATATTTT
TRBV3-1/TRBV3-2	NA	TRBJ2-1	TRBD1	CASSQRDRNNEQFF	TGTGCCAGCAGCCAACGGGACAGAAACAATGAGCAGTTCTTC
TRBV4-1	NA	TRBJ1-2	NA	CASSQDPGRGHGYTF	TGCGCCAGCAGCCAAGATCCCGGCAGGGGCCATGGCTACACCTTC
TRBV2	NA	TRBJ2-3	TRBD2	CASSRTSGTDTQYF	TGTGCCAGCAGTAGGACTAGCGGCACAGATACGCAGTATTTT
TRBV15	few	TRBJ1-3	NA	CATSRDPETPSGNTIYF	TGTGCCACCAGCAGAGATCCCGAGACACCCTCTGGAAACACCATATATTTT